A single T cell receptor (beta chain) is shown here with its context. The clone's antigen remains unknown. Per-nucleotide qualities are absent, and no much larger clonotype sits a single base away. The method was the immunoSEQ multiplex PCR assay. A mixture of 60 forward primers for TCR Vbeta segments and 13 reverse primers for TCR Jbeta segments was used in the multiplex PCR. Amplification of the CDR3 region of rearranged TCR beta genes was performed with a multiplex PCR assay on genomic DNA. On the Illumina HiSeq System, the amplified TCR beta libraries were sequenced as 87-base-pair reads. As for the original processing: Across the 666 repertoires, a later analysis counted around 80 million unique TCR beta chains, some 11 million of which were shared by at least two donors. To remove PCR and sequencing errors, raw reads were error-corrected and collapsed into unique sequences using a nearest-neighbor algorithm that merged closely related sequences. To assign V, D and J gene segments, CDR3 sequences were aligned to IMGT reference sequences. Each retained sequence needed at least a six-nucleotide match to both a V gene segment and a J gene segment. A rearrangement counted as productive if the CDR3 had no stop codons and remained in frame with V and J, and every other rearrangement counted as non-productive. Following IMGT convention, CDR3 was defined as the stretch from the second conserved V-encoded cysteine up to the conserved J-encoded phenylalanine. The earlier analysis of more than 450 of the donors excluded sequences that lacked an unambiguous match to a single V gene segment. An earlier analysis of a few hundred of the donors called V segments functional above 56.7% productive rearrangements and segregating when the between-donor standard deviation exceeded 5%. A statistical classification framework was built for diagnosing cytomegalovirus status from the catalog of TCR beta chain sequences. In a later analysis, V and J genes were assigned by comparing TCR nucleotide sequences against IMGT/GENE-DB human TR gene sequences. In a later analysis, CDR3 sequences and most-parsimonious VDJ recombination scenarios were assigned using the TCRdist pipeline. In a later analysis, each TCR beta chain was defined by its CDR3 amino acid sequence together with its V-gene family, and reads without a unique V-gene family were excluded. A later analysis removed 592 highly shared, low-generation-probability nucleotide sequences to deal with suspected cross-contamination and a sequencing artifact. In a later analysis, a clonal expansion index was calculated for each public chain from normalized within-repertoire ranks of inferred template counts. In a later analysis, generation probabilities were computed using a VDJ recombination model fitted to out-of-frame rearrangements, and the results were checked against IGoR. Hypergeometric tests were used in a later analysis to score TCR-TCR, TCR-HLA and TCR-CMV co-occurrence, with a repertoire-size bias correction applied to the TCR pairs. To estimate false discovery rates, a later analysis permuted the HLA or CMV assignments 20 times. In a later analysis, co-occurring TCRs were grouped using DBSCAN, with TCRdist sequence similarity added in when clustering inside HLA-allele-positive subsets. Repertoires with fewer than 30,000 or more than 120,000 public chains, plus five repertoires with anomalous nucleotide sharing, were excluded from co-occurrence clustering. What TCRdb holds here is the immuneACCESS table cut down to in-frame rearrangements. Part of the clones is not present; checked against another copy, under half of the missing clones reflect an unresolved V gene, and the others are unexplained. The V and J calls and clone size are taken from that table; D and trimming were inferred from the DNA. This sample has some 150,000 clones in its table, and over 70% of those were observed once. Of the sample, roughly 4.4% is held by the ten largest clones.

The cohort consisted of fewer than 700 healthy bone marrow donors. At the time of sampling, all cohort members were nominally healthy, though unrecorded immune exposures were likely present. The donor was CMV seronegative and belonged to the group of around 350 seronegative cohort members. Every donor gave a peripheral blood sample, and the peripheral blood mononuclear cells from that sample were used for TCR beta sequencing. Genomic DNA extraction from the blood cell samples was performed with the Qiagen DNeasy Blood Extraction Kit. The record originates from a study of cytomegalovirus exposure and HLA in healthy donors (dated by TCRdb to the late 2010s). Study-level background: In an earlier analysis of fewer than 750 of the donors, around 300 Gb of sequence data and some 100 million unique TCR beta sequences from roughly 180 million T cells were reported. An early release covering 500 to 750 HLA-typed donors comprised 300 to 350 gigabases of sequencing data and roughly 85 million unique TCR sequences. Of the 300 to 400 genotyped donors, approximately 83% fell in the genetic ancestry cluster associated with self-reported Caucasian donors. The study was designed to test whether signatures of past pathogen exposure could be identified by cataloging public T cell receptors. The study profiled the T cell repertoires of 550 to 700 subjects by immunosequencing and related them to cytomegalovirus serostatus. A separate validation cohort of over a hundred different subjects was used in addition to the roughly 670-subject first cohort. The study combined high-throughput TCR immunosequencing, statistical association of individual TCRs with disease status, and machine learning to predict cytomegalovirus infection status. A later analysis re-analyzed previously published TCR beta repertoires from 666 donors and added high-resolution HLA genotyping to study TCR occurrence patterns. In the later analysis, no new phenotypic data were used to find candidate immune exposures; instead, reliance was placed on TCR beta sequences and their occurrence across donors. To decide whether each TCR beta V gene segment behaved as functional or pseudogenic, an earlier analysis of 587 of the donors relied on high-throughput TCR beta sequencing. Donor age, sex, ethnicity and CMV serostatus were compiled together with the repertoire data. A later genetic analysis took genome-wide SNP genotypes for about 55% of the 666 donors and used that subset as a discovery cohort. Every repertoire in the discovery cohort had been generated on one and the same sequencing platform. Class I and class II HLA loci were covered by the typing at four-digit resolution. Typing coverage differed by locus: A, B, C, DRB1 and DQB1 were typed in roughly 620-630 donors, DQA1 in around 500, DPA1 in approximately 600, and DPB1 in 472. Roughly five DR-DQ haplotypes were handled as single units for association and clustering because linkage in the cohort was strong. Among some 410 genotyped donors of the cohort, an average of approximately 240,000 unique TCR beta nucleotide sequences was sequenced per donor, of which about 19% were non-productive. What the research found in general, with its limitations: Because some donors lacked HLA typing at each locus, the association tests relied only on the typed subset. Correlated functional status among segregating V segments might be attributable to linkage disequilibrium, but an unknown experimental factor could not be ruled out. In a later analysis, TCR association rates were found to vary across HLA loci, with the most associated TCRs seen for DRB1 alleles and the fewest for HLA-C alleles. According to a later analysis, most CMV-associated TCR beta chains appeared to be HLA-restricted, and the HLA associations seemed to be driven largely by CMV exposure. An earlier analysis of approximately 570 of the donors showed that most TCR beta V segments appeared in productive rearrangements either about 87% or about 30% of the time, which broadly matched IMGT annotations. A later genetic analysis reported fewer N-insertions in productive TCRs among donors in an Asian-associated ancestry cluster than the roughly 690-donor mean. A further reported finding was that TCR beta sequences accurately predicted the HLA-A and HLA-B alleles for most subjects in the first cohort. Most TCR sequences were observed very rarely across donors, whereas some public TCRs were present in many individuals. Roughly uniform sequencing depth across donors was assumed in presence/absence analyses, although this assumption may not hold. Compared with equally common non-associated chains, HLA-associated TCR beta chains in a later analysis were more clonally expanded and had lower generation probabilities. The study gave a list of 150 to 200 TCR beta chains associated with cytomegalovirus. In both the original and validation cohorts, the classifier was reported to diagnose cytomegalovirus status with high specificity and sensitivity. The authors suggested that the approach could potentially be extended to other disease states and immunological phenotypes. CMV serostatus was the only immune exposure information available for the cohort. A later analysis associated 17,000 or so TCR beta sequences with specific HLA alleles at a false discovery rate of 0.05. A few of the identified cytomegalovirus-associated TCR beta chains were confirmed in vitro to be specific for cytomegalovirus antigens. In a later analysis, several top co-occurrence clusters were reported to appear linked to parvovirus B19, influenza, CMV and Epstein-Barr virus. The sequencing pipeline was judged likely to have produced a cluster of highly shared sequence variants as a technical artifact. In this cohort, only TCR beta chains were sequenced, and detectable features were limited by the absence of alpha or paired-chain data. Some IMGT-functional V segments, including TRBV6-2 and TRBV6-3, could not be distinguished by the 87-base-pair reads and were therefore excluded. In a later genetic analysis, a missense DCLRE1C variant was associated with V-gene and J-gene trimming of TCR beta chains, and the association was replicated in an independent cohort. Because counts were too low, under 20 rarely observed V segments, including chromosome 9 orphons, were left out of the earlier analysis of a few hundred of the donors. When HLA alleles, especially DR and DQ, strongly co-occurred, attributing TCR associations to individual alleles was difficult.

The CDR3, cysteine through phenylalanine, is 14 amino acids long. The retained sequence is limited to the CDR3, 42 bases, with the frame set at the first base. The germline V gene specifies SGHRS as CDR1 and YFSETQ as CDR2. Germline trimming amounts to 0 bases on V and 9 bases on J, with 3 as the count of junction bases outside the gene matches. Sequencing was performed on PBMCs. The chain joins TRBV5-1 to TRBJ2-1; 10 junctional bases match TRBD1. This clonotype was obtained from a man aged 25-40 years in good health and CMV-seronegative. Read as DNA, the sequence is TGCGCCAGCAGCTTGGGGGACAGGGGAGGTGAGCAGTTCTTC. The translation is CASSLGDRGGEQFF. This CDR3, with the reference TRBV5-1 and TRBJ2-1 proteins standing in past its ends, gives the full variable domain KAGVTQTPRYLIKTRGQQVTLSCSPISGHRSVSWYQQTPGQGLQFLFEYFSETQRNKGNFPGRFSGRQFSNSRSEMNVSTLELGDSALYLCASSLGDRGGEQFFGPGTRLTVL.